Following are 19 T cell receptor beta chains from one sample sequenced in a study of blood T cell repertoires in COVID-19. Only in-frame clones appear in the TCRdb table, and some are missing; sequencing was by immunoSEQ multiplex PCR. Of 130,000 to 150,000 clones in the sample, approximately 90% were seen once. Source material: PBMCs or T cells enriched from blood (not recorded which). All receptors derive from a woman in her 30s with acute COVID-19.

The chain recombines TRBV11-3 with TRBJ1-2; D not certain. This CDR3 comprises 16 residues. Germline CDR1 and CDR2: SGHNT and YENEEA. V was cut by 1 base and J by 3 bases, with 15 bases left in between. The CDR3 protein is CASSLAEIARHYGYTF. The CDR3 nucleotides are TGTGCCAGCAGCTTAGCCGAAATTGCGCGGCACTATGGCTACACCTTC.

The chain uses TRBV7-9 and TRBJ2-7, with TRBD1 matching over 7 bases. The length of the CDR3 is 14 residues. CDR1 is SEHNR and CDR2 is FQNEAQ in the germline V gene (reference sequence). Trimming cost V 5 bases and J 6 bases; bases outside gene matches: 10. CDR3 sequence reads: CASSPRQGRSEQYF. The CDR3 coding sequence is TGTGCCAGCAGCCCTCGACAGGGACGGTCCGAGCAGTACTTC.

The V and J genes are TRBV11-3 and TRBJ1-1; no definite D call. The CDR3 has 13 amino acids. The V end was cut by 1 base, the J end by 1 base, with 4 bases between. Germline CDR1 SGHNT, CDR2 YENEEA. CDR3: CASSLVENTEAFF. CDR3 nucleotides: TGTGCCAGCAGCTTAGTAGAGAACACTGAAGCTTTCTTT.

The chain is built from TRBV18 and TRBJ2-7, with 7 positions matching TRBD1. Per germline, CDR1 KGHSH and CDR2 LQKENI. The CDR3 runs 14 residues. V gave up 5 bases and J gave up 1 base; unmatched junction bases: 5. CDR3 sequence reads: CASSTTTGSYEQYF. DNA of the CDR3: TGTGCCAGCTCAACAACGACAGGGTCCTACGAGCAGTACTTC.

The chain joins TRBV18 to TRBJ1-1; 8 nucleotides match TRBD1. Germline V gene lookup returns CDR1 KGHSH and CDR2 LQKENI. The CDR3 runs to 14 residues. V lost 5 bases, J lost 0 bases, and 2 bases stayed unmatched. DNA for the CDR3: TGTGCCAGCTCAAGACAGGGGATGAACACTGAAGCTTTCTTT. It yields the protein CASSRQGMNTEAFF.

The chain has TRBV5-6 and TRBJ2-1; 7 nucleotides match TRBD1. V was clipped by 1 base and J by 0 bases; unmatched bases: 7. Germline assignment: CDR1 SGHDT and CDR2 YYEEEE. The CDR3 covers 17 residues. The chain's CDR3 is CASSLIGGPSSYNEQFF. DNA for the CDR3: TGTGCCAGCAGCTTGATAGGGGGCCCGAGCTCCTACAATGAGCAGTTCTTC.

This clone was seen once. The chain combines TRBV4-3 with TRBJ1-2; 12 bases are a match to TRBD1. V gave up 3 bases and J gave up 8 bases; unmatched junction bases: 7. From germline, CDR1 is LGHNA and CDR2 YSLEER. CDR3 length equals 15 residues. CDR3 amino acids: CASSHGTGGVGGYTF. The CDR3 region has the DNA TGCGCCAGCAGCCACGGGACAGGGGGCGTCGGGGGCTACACCTTC.

V usage is TRBV29-1 and J usage is TRBJ2-5; D possibly corresponds to TRBD1 (6 bases). The V gene lost 7 bases and the J gene lost 7 bases, with 19 bases spanning the gap. Germline CDR1 and CDR2: SQVTM and ANQGSEA. The CDR3 contains 13 residues. The CDR3 nucleotides are TGCAGCGCCACGACCACAGGGTCGGGGACCCAGTACTTC. It codes for CSATTTGSGTQYF.

V gene TRBV27 combines with J gene TRBJ2-3; weak D call: TRBD2 (6 bases). Per the germline V gene, CDR1 is MNHEY and CDR2 is SMNVEV (reference sequence). The CDR3 extends over 14 amino acids. V dropped 2 bases and J dropped 5 bases, with 11 bases sitting between them. The CDR3 loop is CASSLREPGDTQYF. The CDR3 nucleotides are TGTGCCAGCAGTTTACGGGAGCCCGGAGATACGCAGTATTTT.

This chain joins TRBV5-1 and TRBJ2-5, with 8 bases aligning to TRBD1. The ends lost 0 bases at V and 5 bases at J; junction bases unmatched: 9. Per germline, CDR1 SGHRS and CDR2 YFSETQ. The CDR3 spans 16 residues. The CDR3 DNA is TGCGCCAGCAGCTTGGAGGGGCAGGGGGCATGGGAGACCCAGTACTTC. Translating gives CASSLEGQGAWETQYF.

This rearrangement joins TRBV25-1 to TRBJ1-5; D unresolved. Trimming left V 3 bases short and J 0 bases short, with 9 bases between. This CDR3 spans 15 amino acids. Germline V gene sequence: CDR1 MGHDK, CDR2 SYGVNS. This CDR3 is CASSEIRNSNQPQHF. In DNA form, the CDR3 reads TGTGCCAGCAGTGAGATCAGAAATAGCAATCAGCCCCAGCATTTT.

This chain uses TRBV11-2 with TRBJ1-2; 9 nucleotides agree with TRBD1. V dropped 5 bases and J dropped 6; count of bases not matched to a gene: 13. This CDR3 comprises 16 residues. CDR1 is SGHAT and CDR2 is FQNNGV in the germline V gene. CDR3 protein: CASSPGPGTGSDGYTF. CDR3 in DNA: TGTGCCAGCAGCCCCGGTCCCGGGACAGGGTCGGATGGCTACACCTTC.

The V and J genes are TRBV6-2 or TRBV6-3 and TRBJ1-1; TRBD1 might be the D (5 bases). Looked up from germline, CDR1 is MNHEY and CDR2 is SVGEGT. Deletions cut 2 bases from V and 1 base from J, with 23 bases between. The CDR3 has 19 residues. The CDR3 sequence: CASSYRFGFDQGANTEAFF. The DNA of the CDR3 is TGTGCCAGCAGTTACAGGTTCGGTTTTGACCAGGGCGCGAACACTGAAGCTTTCTTT.

The chain combines TRBV6-6 with TRBJ2-5; 14 bases are a match to TRBD2. Germline CDR1 is MNHNY and CDR2 is SVGAGI (reference sequence). The CDR3 spans 16 residues. V lost 6 bases and J lost 3; bases outside the gene matches: 6. CDR3 sequence (DNA): TGTGCCAGCAGCGGCCGACTAGCGGGAGGGAAAGAGACCCAGTACTTC. As protein: CASSGRLAGGKETQYF.

The V gene is TRBV18, the J gene TRBJ1-6; 10 bases fit TRBD1. This CDR3 is built from 14 residues. Germline V gives CDR1 KGHSH, CDR2 LQKENI. V was clipped by 8 bases and J by 7 bases; unmatched bases: 5. The CDR3 loop is CASTDRGQNSPLHF. In DNA form, the CDR3 reads TGTGCCAGCACAGACAGGGGGCAAAATTCACCCCTCCACTTT. Drawing the rest from reference TRBV18 and TRBJ1-6, the complete variable domain is NAGVMQNPRHLVRRRGQEARLRCSPMKGHSHVYWYRQLPEEGLKFMVYLQKENIIDESGMPKERFSAEFPKEGPSILRIQQVVRGDSAAYFCASTDRGQNSPLHFGNGTRLTVT.

The sample holds a few counts of this clone. The chain employs TRBV24-1 and TRBJ2-1; 7 nucleotides match TRBD1. V was pared by 6 bases and J by 3 bases, with 7 bases of the junction left unmatched. Germline assignment: CDR1 KGHDR and CDR2 SFDVKD. The CDR3 sequence is 15 residues long. In nucleotides, the CDR3 is TGTGCCACCAGTACAAGACAGGGCTACTACAATGAGCAGTTCTTC. This translates into CATSTRQGYYNEQFF.

The chain joins TRBV10-3 to TRBJ1-2; the D is unclear. The CDR3 extends over 12 amino acids. Trimming took off 2 bases at V and 8 bases at J, with 9 bases between the two ends. Germline CDR1 is ENHRY and CDR2 is SYGVKD. The CDR3 reads CAISEPPEGYTF. The CDR3 DNA reads TGTGCCATCAGTGAGCCTCCAGAAGGCTACACCTTC.

The sample holds one count of this clone. V gene TRBV9 combines with J gene TRBJ1-4; TRBD1 aligns across 7 bases. V was pared by 2 bases and J by 4 bases, with 5 bases of the junction left unmatched. The CDR3 is 15 residues long. Looked up from germline, CDR1 is SGDLS and CDR2 is YYNGEE. CDR3 nucleotide sequence: TGTGCCAGCAGCGTGTTGGGACAGAGTAATGAAAAACTGTTTTTT. Translated, it gives CASSVLGQSNEKLFF.

The chain uses TRBV5-6 and TRBJ2-7; D possibly corresponds to TRBD1 (6 bases). V dropped 2 bases and J dropped 2 bases, with 14 bases sitting between them. The CDR3 is made up of 15 amino acids. Germline CDR1 SGHDT, CDR2 YYEEEE. The CDR3 loop is CASSLSGTFPYEQYF. The CDR3 coding sequence is TGTGCCAGCAGCTTATCCGGGACATTCCCCTACGAGCAGTACTTC. Full variable domain (missing parts from reference TRBV5-6 and TRBJ2-7): DAGVTQSPTHLIKTRGQQVTLRCSPKSGHDTVSWYQQALGQGPQFIFQYYEEEERQRGNFPDRFSGHQFPNYSSELNVNALLLGDSALYLCASSLSGTFPYEQYFGPGTRLTVT.